This note documents a single T cell receptor (beta chain) sequence. Its antigen is unidentified. The sample is drawn from a study of cytomegalovirus exposure and HLA in healthy donors. The PCR used 60 Vbeta and 13 Jbeta primers. This table comes from immunoSEQ multiplex PCR, and its TCRdb copy is limited to in-frame clones, with some not included. The profile shows some 99,000 clones, about 80% of them singletons. The CDR3 runs to 16 residues. Losses at the gene ends were 5 bases for V and 2 bases for J; bases not matched to a gene: 7. Per germline, CDR1 SQVTM and CDR2 ANQGSEA. Findings and limits, study-wide: Being indistinguishable, some V segments were excluded, TRBV6-2 and TRBV6-3 among them. TCR beta chains numbering some 160 were designated cytomegalovirus-associated.

V gene TRBV29-1 combines with J gene TRBJ2-6; TRBD1 matches 9 bases. The sequence came from a man aged 35 to 55 in good health and CMV-seronegative. Sequencing was done on a sample of PBMCs. In nucleotides, the CDR3 is TGCAGCGTTCCATTGACAGGGGGGGCTGGGGCCAACGTCCTGACTTTC. Translation: CSVPLTGGAGANVLTF.